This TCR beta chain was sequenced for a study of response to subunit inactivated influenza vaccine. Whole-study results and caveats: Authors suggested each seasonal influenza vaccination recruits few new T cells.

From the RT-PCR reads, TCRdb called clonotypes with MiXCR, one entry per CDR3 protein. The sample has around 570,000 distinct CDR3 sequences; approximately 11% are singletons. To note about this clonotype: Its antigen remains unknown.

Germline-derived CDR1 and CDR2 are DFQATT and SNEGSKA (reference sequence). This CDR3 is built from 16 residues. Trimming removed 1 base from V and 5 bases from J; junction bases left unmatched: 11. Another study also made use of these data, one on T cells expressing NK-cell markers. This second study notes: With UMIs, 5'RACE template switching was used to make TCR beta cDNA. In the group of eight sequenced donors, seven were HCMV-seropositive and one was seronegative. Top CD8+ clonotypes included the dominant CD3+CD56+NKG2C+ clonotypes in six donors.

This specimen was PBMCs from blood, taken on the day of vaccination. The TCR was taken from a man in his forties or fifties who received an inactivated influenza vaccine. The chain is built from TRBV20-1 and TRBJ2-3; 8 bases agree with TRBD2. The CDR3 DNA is TGCAGTGCTAGAGTTGCAAGCGGGGGCATTCAAGATACGCAGTATTTT. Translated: CSARVASGGIQDTQYF.